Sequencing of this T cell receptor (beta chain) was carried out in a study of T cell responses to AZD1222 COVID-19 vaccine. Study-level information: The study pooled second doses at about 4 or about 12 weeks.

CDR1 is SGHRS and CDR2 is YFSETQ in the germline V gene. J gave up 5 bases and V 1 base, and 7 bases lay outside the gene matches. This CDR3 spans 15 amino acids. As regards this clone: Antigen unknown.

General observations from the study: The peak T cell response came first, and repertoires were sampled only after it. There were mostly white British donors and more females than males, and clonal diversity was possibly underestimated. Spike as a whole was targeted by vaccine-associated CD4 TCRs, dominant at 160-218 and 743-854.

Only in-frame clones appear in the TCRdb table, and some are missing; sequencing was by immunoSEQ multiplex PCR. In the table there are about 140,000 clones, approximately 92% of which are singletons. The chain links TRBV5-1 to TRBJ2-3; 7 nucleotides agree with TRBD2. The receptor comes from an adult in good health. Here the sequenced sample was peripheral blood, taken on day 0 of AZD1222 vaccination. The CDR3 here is CASSLNEAGRDTQYF. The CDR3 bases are TGCGCCAGCAGCTTGAATGAAGCGGGGAGAGATACGCAGTATTTT. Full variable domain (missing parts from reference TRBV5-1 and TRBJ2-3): KAGVTQTPRYLIKTRGQQVTLSCSPISGHRSVSWYQQTPGQGLQFLFEYFSETQRNKGNFPGRFSGRQFSNSRSEMNVSTLELGDSALYLCASSLNEAGRDTQYFGPGTRLTVL.